In this sample, the clone carrying this TCR beta chain turned up a few times. The CDR3 end shows no conserved phenylalanine or tryptophan, and so a read error is likely. Germline V gives CDR1 LNHDA, CDR2 SQIVND (reference sequence). Trimming left V 6 bases short and J 2 bases short, with 12 bases between. This CDR3 region has 14 residues. This sample is part of a study of CD8+CD57+ T cells in acquired aplastic anemia. Genomic DNA constituted the template upon which TCR beta VDJ and CDR3 profiling was performed. In TCRdb, the reads were re-called with MiXCR into one record per CDR3 protein. Of some 120,000 distinct CDR3 sequences listed, 48% are singletons.

Sequenced input: sorted CD4+, CD8+, or CD8+CD57+ T cells (not recorded which) from PBMCs. The origin of this receptor is a human donor in good health, serving as a control. V and J are TRBV19 and TRBJ2-3, with D possibly being TRBD1 or TRBD2 (5 bases each). The CDR3 DNA sequence: TGTGCCAGTAGCCGGGGACGGAACACAGATACGCAGTATCTT. Amino acid sequence: CASSRGRNTDTQYL.